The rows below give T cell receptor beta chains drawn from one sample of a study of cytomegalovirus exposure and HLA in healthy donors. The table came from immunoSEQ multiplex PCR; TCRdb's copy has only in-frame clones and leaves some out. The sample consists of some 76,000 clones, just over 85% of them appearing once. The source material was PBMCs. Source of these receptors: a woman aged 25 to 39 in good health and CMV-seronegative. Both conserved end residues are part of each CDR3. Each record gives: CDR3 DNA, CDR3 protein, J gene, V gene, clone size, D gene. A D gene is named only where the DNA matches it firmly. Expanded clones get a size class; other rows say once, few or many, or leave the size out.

TGTGCCAGTAGTATTTCCGGGACTATTAGGTCAGATACGCAGTATTTT | CASSISGTIRSDTQYF | TRBJ2-3 | TRBV19 | NA | TRBD2
TGTGCCAGCTCACCGGGACTAGCGTCCTACAATGAGCAGTTCTTC | CASSPGLASYNEQFF | TRBJ2-1 | TRBV18 | NA | TRBD2
TGTGCCAGCAGCTTAACCCCAGAGTGGCTTAGGGGCGAGCAGTACTTC | CASSLTPEWLRGEQYF | TRBJ2-7 | TRBV7-2 | NA | NA
TGTGCCAGCAGTGCATCCGGGACTGCCATCCCAAGGCAGTACTTC | CASSASGTAIPRQYF | TRBJ2-7 | TRBV6-1 | NA | NA
TGTGCCAGCAGCCCGGGACAGGGGTCGTCCACAGATACGCAGTATTTT | CASSPGQGSSTDTQYF | TRBJ2-3 | TRBV27 | NA | TRBD1
TGTGCCAGTAGTTCTCCGGGGGATGAAAAACTGTTTTTT | CASSSPGDEKLFF | TRBJ1-4 | TRBV19 | NA | NA
TGTGCCAGTAGTCCCGTCGACAGGGTGGGCACTGAAGCTTTCTTT | CASSPVDRVGTEAFF | TRBJ1-1 | TRBV19 | NA | TRBD1
TGTGCCAGCAGCTTGTCTAGTAGCGGGGACCCCTACGAGCAGTACTTC | CASSLSSSGDPYEQYF | TRBJ2-7 | TRBV5-6 | NA | TRBD2
TGTGCCAGCAGTGAAGCCCCAGGGGAAGAGACCCAGTACTTC | CASSEAPGEETQYF | TRBJ2-5 | TRBV2 | NA | NA
TGTGCCAGTACCACTCCGGGACAGGGGCCGAATCAGCCCCAGCATTTT | CASTTPGQGPNQPQHF | TRBJ1-5 | TRBV19 | once | TRBD1
TGTGCCAGCAGTGAACAGGGGTTGTACGAGCAGTACTTC | CASSEQGLYEQYF | TRBJ2-7 | TRBV2 | NA | NA
TGCGCCAGCAGCCAGGGGACTAGCGGGGCCTTAGAGGGAGAGACCCAGTACTTC | CASSQGTSGALEGETQYF | TRBJ2-5 | TRBV4-3 | NA | TRBD2
TGTGCCAGCAGGCGCACAGCGGGAGGATCCCGTGAGACCCAGTACTTC | CASRRTAGGSRETQYF | TRBJ2-5 | TRBV28 | NA | TRBD2
TGTGCCAGCAGCCCCCTAGGACAGGCTGGAAACACCATATATTTT | CASSPLGQAGNTIYF | TRBJ1-3 | TRBV7-9 | few | TRBD1
TGCGCCAGCAGCCACTTCTCCCCGGACAGGGGACGGGATCAAGAGACCCAGTACTTC | CASSHFSPDRGRDQETQYF | TRBJ2-5 | TRBV4-1 | NA | TRBD1
TGTGCCAGCAGTGACCGGGGGGCAGCCGGAGATACGCAGTATTTT | CASSDRGAAGDTQYF | TRBJ2-3 | TRBV6-4 | NA | NA
TGCGCCAGCAGTGAGTCTCTAGTAGGCGGCTACACCTTC | CASSESLVGGYTF | TRBJ1-2 | TRBV10-1 | NA | NA
TGTGCCAGCAGCACCCATCCCTACAGGGGGATCACTGAAGCTTTCTTT | CASSTHPYRGITEAFF | TRBJ1-1 | TRBV4-2 | NA | TRBD1
TGTGCCAGCGATCGACGAGGATACGAGCAGTACTTC | CASDRRGYEQYF | TRBJ2-7 | TRBV2 | once | NA
TGTGCCACCAGCAGAGATCATGGGGGCCGAATCGCCTACGAGCAGTACTTC | CATSRDHGGRIAYEQYF | TRBJ2-7 | TRBV15 | NA | NA
TGTGCCAGTAGTAGGAGTAGCGGGACCCAATACAATGAGCAGTTCTTC | CASSRSSGTQYNEQFF | TRBJ2-1 | TRBV19 | NA | TRBD2
TGCGCCAGCAGCCGACGTGGACAGGGGAGTATCAATGAGCAGTTCTTC | CASSRRGQGSINEQFF | TRBJ2-1 | TRBV10-1 | NA | TRBD1
TGCGCCAGCAGCCAAGGGTCCAGCGGGGAAAACATTCAGTACTTC | CASSQGSSGENIQYF | TRBJ2-4 | TRBV4-3 | NA | TRBD2
TGCAGCGTTGTACCCCTCCACGGGGTCACTGAAGCTTTCTTT | CSVVPLHGVTEAFF | TRBJ1-1 | TRBV29-1 | NA | NA
TGCGCCAGCAGCCCGGGACAGGCTCAAGAGACCCAGTACTTC | CASSPGQAQETQYF | TRBJ2-5 | TRBV5-1 | NA | TRBD1
TGTGCCAGCAGCTTTAGCGGGAGGGCCTCCTACAGCTACAATGAGCAGTTCTTC | CASSFSGRASYSYNEQFF | TRBJ2-1 | TRBV12-1 | NA | NA